This T cell receptor (beta chain) originates from a study of blood T cell repertoires in COVID-19. Losses at the gene ends were 1 base for V and 4 bases for J; bases not matched to a gene: 1. The germline CDR1 and CDR2 sequences are MNHNS and SASEGT. There are 15 residues in the CDR3. Original methodology: From reference gene primer amplification, estimates of nucleated cell counts were derived. The assay was immunoSEQ multiplex PCR, and TCRdb's table has in-frame clones only and misses some. V and J calls plus clone size are reproduced from that table; the DNA served to infer D and trimming. This sample yields 150,000 to 200,000 clones, of which about four fifths are seen a single time; roughly 12% belongs to the top ten.

The receptor was derived from a man aged 50 or older who had recovered from COVID-19. The J gene is TRBJ2-1, the V gene TRBV6-1, with TRBD1 matching 10 bases. The sample consisted of PBMCs or T cells enriched from blood (not recorded which). CDR3 DNA: TGTGCCAGCAGTGAAGAGGACAGGGGGTACAATGAGCAGTTCTTC. Amino acids: CASSEEDRGYNEQFF.